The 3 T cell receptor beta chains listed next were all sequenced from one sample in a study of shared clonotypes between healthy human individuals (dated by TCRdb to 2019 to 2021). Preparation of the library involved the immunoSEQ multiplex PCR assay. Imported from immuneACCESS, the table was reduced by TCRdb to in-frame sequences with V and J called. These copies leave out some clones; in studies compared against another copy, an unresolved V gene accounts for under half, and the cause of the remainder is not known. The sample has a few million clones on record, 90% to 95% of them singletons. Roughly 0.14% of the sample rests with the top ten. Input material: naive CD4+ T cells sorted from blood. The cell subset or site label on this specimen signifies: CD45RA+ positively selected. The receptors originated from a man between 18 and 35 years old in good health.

CDR3 nucleotide sequence: TGCGCCAGCAGCCCCGGCCCGCGCGGGGAGGCTCATGAGCAGTTCTTC. Its protein product is CASSPGPRGEAHEQFF. The chain recombines TRBV5-1 with TRBJ2-1; weak D call: TRBD2 (6 bases). The V end was cut by 4 bases, the J end by 8 bases, with 22 bases between. This CDR3 contains 16 residues. Germline lookup yields CDR1 SGHRS and CDR2 YFSETQ.

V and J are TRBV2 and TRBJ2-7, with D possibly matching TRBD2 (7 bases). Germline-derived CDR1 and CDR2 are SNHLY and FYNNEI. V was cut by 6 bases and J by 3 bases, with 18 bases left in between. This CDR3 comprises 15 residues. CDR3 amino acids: CASRRARGPNYEQYF. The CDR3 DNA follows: TGTGCCAGCAGGAGAGCGCGGGGGCCTAACTACGAGCAGTACTTC.

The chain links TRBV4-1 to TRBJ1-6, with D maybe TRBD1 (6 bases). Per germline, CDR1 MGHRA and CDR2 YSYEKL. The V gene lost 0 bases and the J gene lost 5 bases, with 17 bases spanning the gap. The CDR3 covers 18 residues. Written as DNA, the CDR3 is TGCGCCAGCAGCCAAGATACCCGGGGGGCGGACGATAATTCACCCCTCCACTTT. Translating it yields CASSQDTRGADDNSPLHF.